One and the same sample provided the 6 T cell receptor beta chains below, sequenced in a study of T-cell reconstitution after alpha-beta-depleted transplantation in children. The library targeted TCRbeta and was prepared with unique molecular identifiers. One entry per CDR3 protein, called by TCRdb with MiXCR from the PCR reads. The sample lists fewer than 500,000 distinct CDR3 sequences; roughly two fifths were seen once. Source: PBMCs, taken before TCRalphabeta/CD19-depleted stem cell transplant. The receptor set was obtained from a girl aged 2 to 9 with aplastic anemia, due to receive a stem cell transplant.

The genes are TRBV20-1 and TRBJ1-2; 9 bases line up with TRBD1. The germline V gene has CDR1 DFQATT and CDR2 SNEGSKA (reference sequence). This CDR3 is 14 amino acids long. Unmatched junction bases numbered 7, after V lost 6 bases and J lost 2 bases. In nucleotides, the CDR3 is TGCAGTGCACGTGACAGGGGGGCCAACTATGGCTACACCTTC. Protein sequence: CSARDRGANYGYTF.

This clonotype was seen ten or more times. The DNA of the CDR3 is TGTGCCAGCAACTCAGACCACAATCGAGCTTTCTTT. It is translated as CASNSDHNRAFF. The chain has TRBV7-9 and TRBJ1-1; D not certain. Trimming cost V 7 bases and J 10 bases, with 16 bases left between them. The germline gives CDR1 SEHNR, CDR2 FQNEAQ (reference sequence). The CDR3 consists of 12 residues.

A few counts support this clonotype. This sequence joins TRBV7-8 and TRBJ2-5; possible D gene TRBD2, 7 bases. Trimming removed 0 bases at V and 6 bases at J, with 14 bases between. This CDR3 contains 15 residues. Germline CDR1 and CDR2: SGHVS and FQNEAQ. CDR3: CASSLAGGGLKTQYF. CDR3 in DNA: TGTGCCAGCAGCTTAGCGGGGGGGGGCTTGAAGACCCAGTACTTC. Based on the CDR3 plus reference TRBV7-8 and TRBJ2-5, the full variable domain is GAGVSQSPRYKVAKRGQDVALRCDPISGHVSLFWYQQALGQGPEFLTYFQNEAQLDKSGLPSDRFFAERPEGSVSTLKIQRTQQEDSAVYLCASSLAGGGLKTQYFGPGTRLLVL.

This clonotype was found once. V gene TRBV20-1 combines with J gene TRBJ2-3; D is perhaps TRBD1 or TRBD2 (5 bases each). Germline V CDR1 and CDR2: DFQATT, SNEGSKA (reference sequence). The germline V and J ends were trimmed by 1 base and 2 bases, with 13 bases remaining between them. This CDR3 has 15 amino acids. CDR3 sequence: CSARVGTANTDTQYF. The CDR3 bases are TGCAGTGCTAGAGTTGGGACGGCGAACACAGATACGCAGTATTTT.

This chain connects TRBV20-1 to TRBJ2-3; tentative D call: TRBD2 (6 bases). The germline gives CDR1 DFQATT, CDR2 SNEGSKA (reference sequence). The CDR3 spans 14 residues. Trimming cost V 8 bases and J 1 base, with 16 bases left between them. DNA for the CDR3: TGCAGTCAGGGAGGATGGAAAGGCACAGATACGCAGTATTTT. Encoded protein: CSQGGWKGTDTQYF.

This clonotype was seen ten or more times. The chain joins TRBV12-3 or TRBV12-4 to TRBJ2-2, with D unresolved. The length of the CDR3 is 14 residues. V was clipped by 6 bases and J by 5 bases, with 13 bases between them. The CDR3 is CASSRTRRTGELFF. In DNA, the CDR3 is TGTGCCAGCAGCAGGACCCGGCGGACCGGGGAGCTGTTTTTT.